This T cell receptor (beta chain) is drawn from a study of long-term antiretroviral therapy in people with HIV (dated by TCRdb to the early 2020s). Study-wide context: The earliest samples were collected about a decade before the 2015 WHO recommendation for immediate ART, when ART was typically delayed until CD4 counts fell. Whether ART initiation and durable HIV suppression were associated with changes in peripheral blood TRB repertoire composition and diversity was tested in a retrospective serial study. A total of 150 to 200 cryopreserved PBMC samples were contributed to the cohort by 30 adults with confirmed HIV infection, with samples collected serially over a mean of roughly six years (range 1-12). Among the 25 to 30 participants with HIV, ten to twelve were female. No cross-contamination during QIAcube processing was seen in test extractions of a monoclonal T-cell line run alongside roughly 30 polyclonal samples. What the authors observed across the whole study: Samples dated from about 2003 to 2018, and the ART regimens used may be less effective than current ones. A significant increase in TRB diversity was found to be associated with ART initiation, although TRB diversity was observed to remain significantly below that of transplant donor controls even after long-term ART. Since PBMC availability was limited, sequencing covered only the TCR beta chain, with no alpha chain pairing. Expanded TRB clones identified before ART initiation dominated the repertoire across all time points, though the dominance fluctuated and decreased in many PLHIV after ART. HIV repertoires had narrower CDR3 length ranges than controls, and the network structure suggested an antigen-experienced repertoire that shifted only slightly toward naive after ART. No data were available on ART adherence, viral resistance or therapy changes, limiting inferences about post-ART repertoire changes. Because cell numbers in pre-ART samples were limited, unsorted PBMC were profiled instead of sorted CD4+ and CD8+ T cells.

About this clone: It lacks a known antigen. Base qualities are not at hand, and no much larger clone is one base apart.

Participants were included only if at least one PBMC sample before ART initiation and at least two post-ART samples were available. Every participant with HIV received treatment in the United States of America. Cryopreserved samples of about 0.95-10 million PBMC were thawed and washed before DNA extraction. At the time of the earliest PBMC sample, participants with HIV were aged between roughly 20 and 54 years. Each participant contributed PBMC samples from 1-4 timepoints before ART initiation and 2-8 timepoints after ART initiation, with a median of 7 samples. For every participant, serial HIV viral load, CD4+ T-cell count, ART history and demographic data were obtained. Using a Qiagen kit on a QIAcube, genomic DNA was extracted from unsorted PBMC, with samples processed in batches of 12. The immunoSEQ hsTCRB v3.0 assay was used at survey level resolution to sequence the TRB variable region. The targeted TRB sequencing depth was roughly 40,000-55,000 T-cell genomes per sample. An Illumina MiSeq with a v3 150-cycle kit was used to sequence the pooled TRB libraries. On the study's bioinformatics: Repertoire analysis ran in R within a reproducible Nextflow workflow covering QC, data transformation and analysis. LymphoSeq2, an R package for exploring AIRR-Seq data, was used to implement custom analyses. A few samples yielding fewer than 5000 total TRB sequences were excluded, leaving 150 to 200 analyzed HIV repertoires. Among the approximately 180 retained HIV repertoires, 55 to 65 were collected before ART initiation and approximately 130 were collected after ART initiation. Each repertoire was downsampled to 5000 TRB nucleotide sequences, and summary statistics were averaged across 100 downsampling iterations. The analysis kept only TRB sequences whose CDR3 regions were at least seven amino acids long. Diversity was assessed using a clonality score derived from Shannon entropy and using the Gini coefficient. In the repertoire networks, any two of the top 5000 CDR3 amino acid sequences were connected whenever the two sequences differed by an edit distance of one. GLIPH2 predicted antigen specificity groups and MHC restriction for TRB CDR3 amino acid sequences. To flag known CMV, EBV, HIV or tissue antigen associations, CDR3 amino acid sequences were matched against VDJdb and McPAS-TCR. Pre-ART, post-ART and control groups were compared with Wilcoxon signed-rank tests and Holm-Bonferroni correction. Here the immuneACCESS table is served through TCRdb, limited to in-frame sequences with V and J called. Missing clones are a known gap in these copies; in checked studies unresolved V genes cover under half, and the rest lacks a known reason. V and J calls and clone size are as listed in that table; D and trimming were resolved from the DNA. For this sample the table gives 17,000 or so clones, of which more than 80% were detected only once. Around 8.5% of the sample lies in the top ten.

CDR1 and CDR2 are drawn from the germline V gene (reference sequence): LNHDA, SQIVND. The CDR3 goes from the cysteine to the phenylalanine over 12 residues. The entry retains the CDR3 DNA only, 36 bases that are in frame from base 1. V loses 5 bases, J loses 7 bases, and the germline ends lie 11 bases apart. Sample: unsorted PBMCs, taken 4.2 years after starting antiretroviral therapy. The chain joins TRBV19 to TRBJ1-1, with no D gene named confidently. The sequence derives from a man between 45 and 60 years old with HIV. The nucleotide sequence is TGTGCCAGTAGTTCAAGGACGGGTGAAGCTTTCTTT. Protein translation: CASSSRTGEAFF.